A selection of T cell receptor beta chains follows, all from one sample in a study of blood T cells in healthy people across ages. TCRdb itself ran the 5' RACE reads through MiXCR, one entry per CDR3 protein. The sample yields more than 1.4 million distinct CDR3 sequences, approximately 40% seen once. The sequenced material came from blood. The origin of the receptors is a woman between 18 and 29 years old in good health. Each CDR3 is given with its conserved first and last residue. D genes are given only for firm matches. Size is stated for part of the rows, as once, few or many counts, or as a class when the clone is expanded.

V: TRBV20-1
size: few
D: TRBD2
J: TRBJ2-7
CDR3: CSASWTSGNYEQYF
DNA: TGCAGTGCTAGCTGGACTAGCGGGAATTACGAGCAGTACTTC

V: TRBV20-1
size: few
D: TRBD1
J: TRBJ2-7
CDR3: CSARGDSYAYEQYF
DNA: TGCAGTGCTAGAGGGGACAGCTATGCTTACGAGCAGTACTTC

V: TRBV19
size: .
D: .
J: TRBJ2-1
CDR3: CASSITGGGRDEQFF
DNA: TGTGCCAGTAGTATTACTGGGGGAGGTAGGGATGAGCAGTTCTTC

V: TRBV11-2
size: .
D: TRBD1
J: TRBJ2-1
CDR3: CASSYGTGRNEQFF
DNA: TGTGCCAGCAGTTACGGGACAGGGAGAAATGAGCAGTTCTTC

V: TRBV2
size: .
D: TRBD2
J: TRBJ2-3
CDR3: CASRLRSGATDTQYF
DNA: TGTGCCAGCCGGCTCCGTAGCGGGGCTACAGATACGCAGTATTTT

V: TRBV20-1
size: .
D: TRBD2
J: TRBJ2-5
CDR3: CSARRLAGGGRDEQYF
DNA: TGCAGTGCCAGGAGACTAGCGGGAGGGGGGCGGGATGAGCAGTACTTC

V: TRBV6-1
size: once
D: TRBD1
J: TRBJ1-4
CDR3: CASSGTDRVTNEKLFF
DNA: TGTGCCAGCAGTGGAACCGACAGGGTTACTAATGAAAAACTGTTTTTT

V: TRBV4-1
size: .
D: TRBD2
J: TRBJ2-1
CDR3: CASSQPASGLYNEQFF
DNA: TGCGCCAGCAGCCAGCCAGCTAGCGGACTCTACAATGAGCAGTTCTTC

V: TRBV2
size: .
D: TRBD2
J: TRBJ2-3
CDR3: CASSEDGGAADTQYF
DNA: TGTGCCAGCAGTGAGGACGGGGGGGCGGCAGATACGCAGTATTTT

V: TRBV3-1
size: .
D: .
J: TRBJ2-7
CDR3: CASSQDKTGRYEQYF
DNA: TGTGCCAGCAGCCAAGATAAAACAGGCCGCTACGAGCAGTACTTC

V: TRBV6-5
size: .
D: .
J: TRBJ2-7
CDR3: CASSYRGVKSYEQYF
DNA: TGTGCCAGCAGTTACCGCGGGGTTAAGTCCTACGAGCAGTACTTC

V: TRBV20-1
size: .
D: .
J: TRBJ2-6
CDR3: CSARGRDRNGANVLTF
DNA: TGCAGTGCTAGGGGTCGAGACAGGAATGGGGCCAACGTCCTGACTTTC

V: TRBV7-8
size: .
D: .
J: TRBJ2-1
CDR3: CASSLDELHNEQFF
DNA: TGTGCCAGCAGCTTAGATGAGCTTCACAATGAGCAGTTCTTC

V: TRBV12-3/TRBV12-4
size: few
D: .
J: TRBJ2-7
CDR3: CASSLGGAHGEQYF
DNA: TGTGCCAGCAGTTTAGGGGGGGCGCATGGCGAGCAGTACTTC

V: TRBV10-3
size: many
D: .
J: TRBJ2-3
CDR3: CAISQQLSDTQYF
DNA: TGTGCCATCAGCCAACAGCTATCAGATACGCAGTATTTT

V: TRBV7-2
size: .
D: .
J: TRBJ2-7
CDR3: CASSLAYPSEQYF
DNA: TGTGCCAGCAGCTTAGCGTATCCGTCCGAGCAGTACTTC

V: TRBV7-8
size: .
D: .
J: TRBJ1-1
CDR3: CASSLAQGRAEAFF
DNA: TGTGCCAGCAGCTTAGCGCAGGGGAGGGCTGAAGCTTTCTTT

V: TRBV7-3
size: .
D: TRBD1
J: TRBJ1-1
CDR3: CASSLTKGAGTEAFF
DNA: TGTGCCAGCAGCTTAACAAAGGGGGCGGGCACTGAAGCTTTCTTT

V: TRBV5-1
size: .
D: TRBD1
J: TRBJ1-2
CDR3: CASSMTGVEYGYTF
DNA: TGCGCCAGCAGCATGACAGGGGTGGAATATGGCTACACCTTC

V: TRBV5-1
size: few
D: .
J: TRBJ1-2
CDR3: CASNWNAANYGYTF
DNA: TGCGCCAGCAATTGGAACGCTGCTAACTATGGCTACACCTTC

V: TRBV7-3
size: .
D: .
J: TRBJ2-5
CDR3: CASSRDSIETQYF
DNA: TGTGCCAGCAGCCGGGACTCCATCGAGACCCAGTACTTC

V: TRBV20-1
size: few
D: TRBD1
J: TRBJ1-2
CDR3: CSARDRGRRRAYGYTF
DNA: TGCAGTGCTAGGGACAGGGGGCGCAGGAGGGCCTATGGCTACACCTTC

V: TRBV6-2/TRBV6-3
size: .
D: .
J: TRBJ2-5
CDR3: CASSLSIPNEQYF
DNA: TGTGCCAGCAGTTTGTCCATCCCCAATGAGCAGTACTTC

V: TRBV27
size: few
D: TRBD1
J: TRBJ1-4
CDR3: CASSLTGGHNEKLFF
DNA: TGTGCCAGCAGTTTAACAGGGGGACATAATGAAAAACTGTTTTTT

V: TRBV15
size: few
D: .
J: TRBJ2-1
CDR3: CATSRGGVNEQFF
DNA: TGTGCCACCAGCAGAGGGGGGGTAAATGAGCAGTTCTTC

V: TRBV2
size: .
D: TRBD1
J: TRBJ1-6
CDR3: CAIRQGQPNSPLHF
DNA: TGTGCCATCAGACAGGGACAGCCTAATTCACCCCTCCACTTT

V: TRBV4-2
size: .
D: .
J: TRBJ2-3
CDR3: CASSQEEGTTDTQYF
DNA: TGTGCCAGCAGCCAAGAGGAGGGTACCACAGATACGCAGTATTTT

V: TRBV7-9
size: .
D: .
J: TRBJ2-3
CDR3: CASSPPGDNTDTQYF
DNA: TGTGCCAGCAGCCCTCCCGGGGATAACACAGATACGCAGTATTTT

V: TRBV7-2
size: .
D: .
J: TRBJ1-4
CDR3: CASSLGAGFGEKLFF
DNA: TGTGCCAGCAGCTTAGGTGCAGGGTTCGGCGAAAAACTGTTTTTT

V: TRBV7-9
size: .
D: TRBD2
J: TRBJ2-3
CDR3: CASSLGAGESTDTQYF
DNA: TGTGCCAGCAGCTTAGGCGCGGGAGAGAGTACAGATACGCAGTATTTT

V: TRBV6-2/TRBV6-3
size: .
D: TRBD1
J: TRBJ2-7
CDR3: CASSYSTQGIRRETYEQYF
DNA: TGTGCCAGCAGTTACTCGACACAGGGGATTCGCAGGGAGACCTACGAGCAGTACTTC

V: TRBV6-4
size: .
D: .
J: TRBJ1-2
CDR3: CASSEAGGILSNNYGYTF
DNA: TGTGCCAGCAGTGAAGCGGGGGGCATCCTCAGCAATAACTATGGCTACACCTTC

V: TRBV29-1
size: few
D: TRBD1
J: TRBJ2-7
CDR3: CSALGQGHSTSSYEQYF
DNA: TGCAGCGCCTTAGGACAGGGCCACTCCACGAGCTCCTACGAGCAGTACTTC

V: TRBV5-1
size: .
D: .
J: TRBJ2-7
CDR3: CASSLADGISNYEQYF
DNA: TGCGCCAGCAGCTTGGCCGATGGGATTTCTAACTACGAGCAGTACTTC

V: TRBV5-1
size: .
D: TRBD2
J: TRBJ2-1
CDR3: CASSSWTSGGSYNEQFF
DNA: TGCGCCAGCAGCTCCTGGACTAGCGGGGGATCATACAATGAGCAGTTCTTC

V: TRBV11-2
size: .
D: .
J: TRBJ2-1
CDR3: CASRQTGAGSYNEQFF
DNA: TGTGCCAGCAGACAAACGGGGGCTGGCTCCTACAATGAGCAGTTCTTC

V: TRBV5-5
size: few
D: .
J: TRBJ2-3
CDR3: CASSGPRGSTDTQYF
DNA: TGTGCCAGCAGCGGGCCAAGGGGTAGCACAGATACGCAGTATTTT

V: TRBV5-1
size: few
D: .
J: TRBJ2-1
CDR3: CASSLESTYNEQFF
DNA: TGTGCCAGCAGCTTAGAGTCAACCTACAATGAGCAGTTCTTC

V: TRBV2
size: .
D: .
J: TRBJ2-5
CDR3: CASSENGGETQYF
DNA: TGTGCCAGCAGTGAAAATGGTGGAGAGACCCAGTACTTC

V: TRBV10-3
size: few
D: .
J: TRBJ2-3
CDR3: CAISESAEVPQYF
DNA: TGTGCCATCAGTGAGTCGGCGGAGGTTCCGCAGTATTTT

V: TRBV6-1
size: few
D: .
J: TRBJ2-1
CDR3: CASSESGTYSYNEQFF
DNA: TGTGCCAGCAGTGAGTCTGGGACGTATTCCTACAATGAGCAGTTCTTC

V: TRBV20-1
size: .
D: TRBD2
J: TRBJ2-7
CDR3: CSARVPSGMPYEQYF
DNA: TGCAGTGCTAGAGTTCCTAGCGGGATGCCCTACGAGCAGTACTTC

V: TRBV11-2
size: few
D: TRBD2
J: TRBJ2-1
CDR3: CASTSLGTILEQFF
DNA: TGTGCCAGCACCTCACTCGGGACTATTCTTGAGCAGTTCTTC

V: TRBV10-3
size: .
D: .
J: TRBJ2-7
CDR3: CAIRDPRDKPDEQYF
DNA: TGTGCCATCAGGGACCCTCGGGACAAGCCTGACGAGCAGTACTTC

V: TRBV7-9
size: .
D: .
J: TRBJ2-7
CDR3: CASSTPTGPYKQYF
DNA: TGTGCCAGCAGCACTCCGACAGGTCCCTACAAGCAGTACTTC

V: TRBV6-5
size: many
D: TRBD1
J: TRBJ2-7
CDR3: CASSYGTGAYEQYF
DNA: TGTGCCAGCAGTTACGGGACAGGGGCCTACGAGCAGTACTTC

V: TRBV28
size: few
D: .
J: TRBJ1-2
CDR3: CASSPNDRFYGYTF
DNA: TGTGCCAGCAGTCCCAATGACAGGTTCTATGGCTACACCTTC

V: TRBV13
size: .
D: TRBD1
J: TRBJ1-1
CDR3: CASSWNRGQNTEAFF
DNA: TGTGCCAGCAGCTGGAACAGGGGGCAAAACACTGAAGCTTTCTTT

V: TRBV20-1
size: .
D: .
J: TRBJ1-5
CDR3: CSAPTPGELHNQPQHF
DNA: TGCAGTGCTCCGACTCCGGGGGAACTCCATAATCAGCCCCAGCATTTT

V: TRBV6-5
size: .
D: .
J: TRBJ2-6
CDR3: CASSLRSSHGANVLTF
DNA: TGTGCCAGCAGTCTAAGAAGTAGTCATGGGGCCAACGTCCTGACTTTC

V: TRBV7-2
size: .
D: .
J: TRBJ1-4
CDR3: CASSSRRGLGKLFF
DNA: TGTGCCAGCAGCTCTAGACGGGGACTTGGAAAACTGTTTTTT

V: TRBV12-3/TRBV12-4
size: .
D: TRBD2
J: TRBJ2-3
CDR3: CARSSLAGTQYF
DNA: TGTGCCCGCAGTTCCCTAGCGGGTACGCAGTATTTT

V: TRBV2
size: few
D: TRBD2
J: TRBJ2-7
CDR3: CASSVDGEGPYEQYF
DNA: TGTGCCAGCAGTGTCGACGGGGAGGGACCCTACGAGCAGTACTTC